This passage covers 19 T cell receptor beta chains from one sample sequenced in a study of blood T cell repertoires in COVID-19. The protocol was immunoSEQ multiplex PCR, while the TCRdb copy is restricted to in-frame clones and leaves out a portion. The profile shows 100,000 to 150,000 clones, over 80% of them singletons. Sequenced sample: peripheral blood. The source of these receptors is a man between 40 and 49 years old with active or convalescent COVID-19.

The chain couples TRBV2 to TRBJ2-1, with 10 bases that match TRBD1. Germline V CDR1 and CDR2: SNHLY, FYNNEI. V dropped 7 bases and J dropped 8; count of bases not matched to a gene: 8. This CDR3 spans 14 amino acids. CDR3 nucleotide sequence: TGTGCCAGCACCATGGGGGACAGGGGTGATGAGCAGTTCTTC. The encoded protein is CASTMGDRGDEQFF.

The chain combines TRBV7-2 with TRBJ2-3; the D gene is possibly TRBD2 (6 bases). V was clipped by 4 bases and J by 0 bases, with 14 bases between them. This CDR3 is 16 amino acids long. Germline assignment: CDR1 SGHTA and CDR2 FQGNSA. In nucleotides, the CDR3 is TGTGCCAGCAGCTCACCCCGGGGGAGGAGCACAGATACGCAGTATTTT. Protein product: CASSSPRGRSTDTQYF.

The CDR3 protein is CASSPGYARVEEANVLTF. CDR3 nucleotides: TGTGCCAGCAGCCCGGGTTATGCCCGGGTCGAAGAGGCCAACGTCCTGACTTTC. The genes are TRBV7-9 and TRBJ2-6; no clear D gene. This CDR3 contains 18 residues. The germline V and J ends were trimmed by 5 bases and 6 bases, with 23 bases remaining between them. The V gene's germline CDR1 is SEHNR and CDR2 FQNEAQ (reference sequence).

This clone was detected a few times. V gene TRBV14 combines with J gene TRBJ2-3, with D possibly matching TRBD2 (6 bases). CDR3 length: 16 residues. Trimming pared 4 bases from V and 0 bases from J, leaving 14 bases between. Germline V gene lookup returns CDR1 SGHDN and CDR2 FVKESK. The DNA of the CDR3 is TGTGCCAGCAGCCCAGGGAGGTACACTAGCACAGATACGCAGTATTTT. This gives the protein CASSPGRYTSTDTQYF.

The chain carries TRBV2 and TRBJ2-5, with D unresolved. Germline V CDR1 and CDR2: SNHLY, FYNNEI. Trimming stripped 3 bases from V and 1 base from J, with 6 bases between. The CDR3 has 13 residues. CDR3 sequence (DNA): TGTGCCAGCAGTGAGCTAAGCCAAGAGACCCAGTACTTC. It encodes CASSELSQETQYF.

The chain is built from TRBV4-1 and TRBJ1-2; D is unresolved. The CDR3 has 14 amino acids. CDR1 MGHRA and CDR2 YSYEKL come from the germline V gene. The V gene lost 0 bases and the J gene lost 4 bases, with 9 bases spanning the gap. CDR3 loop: CASSQDPGPYGYTF. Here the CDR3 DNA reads TGCGCCAGCAGCCAAGATCCTGGGCCCTATGGCTACACCTTC.

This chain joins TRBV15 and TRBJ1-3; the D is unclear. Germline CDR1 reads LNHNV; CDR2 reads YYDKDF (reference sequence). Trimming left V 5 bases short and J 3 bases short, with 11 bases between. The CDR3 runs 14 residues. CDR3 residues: CATSPRTDGNTIYF. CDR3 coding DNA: TGTGCCACCAGCCCCCGGACTGATGGAAACACCATATATTTT.

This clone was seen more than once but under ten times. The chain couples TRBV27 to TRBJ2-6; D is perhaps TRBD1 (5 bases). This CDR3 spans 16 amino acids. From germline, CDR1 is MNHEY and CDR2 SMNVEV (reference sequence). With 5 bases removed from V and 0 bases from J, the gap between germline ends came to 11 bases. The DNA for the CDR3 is TGTGCCAGCAGTGCAGAGACAGACTCTGGGGCCAACGTCCTGACTTTC. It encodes CASSAETDSGANVLTF.

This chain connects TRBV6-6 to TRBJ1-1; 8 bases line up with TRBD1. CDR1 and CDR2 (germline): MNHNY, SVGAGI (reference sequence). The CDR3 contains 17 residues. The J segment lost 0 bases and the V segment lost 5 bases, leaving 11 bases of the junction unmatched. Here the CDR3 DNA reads TGTGCCAGCAGTCTAACAGGGGGGAAGCGGGTGAACACTGAAGCTTTCTTT. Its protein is CASSLTGGKRVNTEAFF.

CDR3 coding DNA: TGTGCCAGCAGCCAAGATCTAAATCGTCAAGAGACCCAGTACTTC. This sequence encodes CASSQDLNRQETQYF. The chain carries TRBV3-1 (or the pseudogene TRBV3-2) and TRBJ2-5; D gene uncertain. Trimming stripped 0 bases from V and 2 bases from J, with 10 bases between. The CDR3 covers 15 residues. Germline CDR1 LGHDT, CDR2 YNNKEL (reference sequence).

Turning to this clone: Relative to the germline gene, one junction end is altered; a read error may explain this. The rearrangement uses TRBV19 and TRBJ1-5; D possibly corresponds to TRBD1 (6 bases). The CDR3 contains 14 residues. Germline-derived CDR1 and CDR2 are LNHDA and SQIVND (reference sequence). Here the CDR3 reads CASSPRGGNQPQHF. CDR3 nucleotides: TGTGCCAGTAGCCCACGGGGGGGCAACCAGCCCCAGCATTTT.

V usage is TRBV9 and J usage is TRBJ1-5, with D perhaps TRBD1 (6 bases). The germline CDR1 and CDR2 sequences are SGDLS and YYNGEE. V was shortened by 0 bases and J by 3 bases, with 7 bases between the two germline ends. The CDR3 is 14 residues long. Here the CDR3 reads CASSVAGVNQPQHF. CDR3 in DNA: TGTGCCAGCAGCGTAGCAGGGGTCAATCAGCCCCAGCATTTT.

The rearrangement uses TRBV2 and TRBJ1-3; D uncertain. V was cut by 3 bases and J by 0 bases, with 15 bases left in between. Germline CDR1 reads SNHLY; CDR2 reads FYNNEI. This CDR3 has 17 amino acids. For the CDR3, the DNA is TGTGCCAGCAGTGATGAGAAATATGTGAGCTCTGGAAACACCATATATTTT. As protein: CASSDEKYVSSGNTIYF.

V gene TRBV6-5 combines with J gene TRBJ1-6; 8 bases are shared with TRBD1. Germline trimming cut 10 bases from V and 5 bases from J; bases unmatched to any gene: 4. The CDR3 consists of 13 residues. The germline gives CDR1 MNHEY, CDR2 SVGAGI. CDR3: CATRTGHNSPLHF. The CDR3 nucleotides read TGTGCCACCCGGACAGGGCATAATTCACCCCTCCACTTT.

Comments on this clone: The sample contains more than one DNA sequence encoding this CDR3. Written as DNA, the CDR3 is TGTGCCAGCAGCCCCGGTACGTACGAGCAGTACTTC. Protein product: CASSPGTYEQYF. This sequence joins TRBV7-9 and TRBJ2-7; D unresolved. Between the trimmed V and J ends, which lost 5 bases and 4 bases, there was a span of 9 bases. Germline CDR1 and CDR2: SEHNR and FQNEAQ (reference sequence). This CDR3 is 12 amino acids long.

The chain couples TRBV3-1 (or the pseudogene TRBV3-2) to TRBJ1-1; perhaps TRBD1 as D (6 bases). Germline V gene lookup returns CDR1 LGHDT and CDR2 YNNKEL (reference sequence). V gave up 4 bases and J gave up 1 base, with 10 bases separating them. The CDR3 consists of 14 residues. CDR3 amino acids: CASSRQGGNTEAFF. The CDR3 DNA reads TGTGCCAGCAGCCGGCAAGGGGGGAACACTGAAGCTTTCTTT.

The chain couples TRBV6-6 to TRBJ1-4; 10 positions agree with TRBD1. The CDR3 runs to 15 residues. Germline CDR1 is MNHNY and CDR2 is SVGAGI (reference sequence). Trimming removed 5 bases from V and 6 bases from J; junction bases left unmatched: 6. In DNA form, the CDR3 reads TGTGCCAGCAGTACCACCGGGACAGGGGATGAAAAACTGTTTTTT. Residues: CASSTTGTGDEKLFF.

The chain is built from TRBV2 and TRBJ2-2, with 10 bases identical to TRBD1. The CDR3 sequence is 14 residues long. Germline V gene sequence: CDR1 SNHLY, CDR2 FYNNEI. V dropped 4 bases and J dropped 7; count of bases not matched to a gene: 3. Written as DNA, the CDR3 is TGTGCCAGCAGTGGACAGGGGGCTAACGGGGAGCTGTTTTTT. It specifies CASSGQGANGELFF.

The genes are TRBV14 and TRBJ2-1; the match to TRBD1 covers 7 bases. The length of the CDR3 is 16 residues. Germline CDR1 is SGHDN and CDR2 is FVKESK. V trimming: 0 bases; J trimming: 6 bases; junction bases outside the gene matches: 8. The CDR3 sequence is CASSQDGTVPSNEQFF. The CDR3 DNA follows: TGTGCCAGCAGCCAAGACGGGACAGTCCCCTCCAATGAGCAGTTCTTC.